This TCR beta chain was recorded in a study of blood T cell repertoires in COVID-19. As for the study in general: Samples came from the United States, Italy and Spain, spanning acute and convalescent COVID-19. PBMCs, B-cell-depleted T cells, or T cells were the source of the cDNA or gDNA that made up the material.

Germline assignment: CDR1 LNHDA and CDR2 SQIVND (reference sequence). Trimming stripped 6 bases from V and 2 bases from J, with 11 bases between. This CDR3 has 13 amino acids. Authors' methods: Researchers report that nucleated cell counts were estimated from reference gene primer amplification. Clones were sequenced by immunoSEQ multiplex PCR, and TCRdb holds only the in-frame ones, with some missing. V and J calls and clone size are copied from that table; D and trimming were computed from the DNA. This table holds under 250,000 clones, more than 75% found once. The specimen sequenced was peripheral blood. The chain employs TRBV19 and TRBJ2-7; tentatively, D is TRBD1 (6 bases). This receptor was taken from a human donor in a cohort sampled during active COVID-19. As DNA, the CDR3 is TGTGCCAGTAGCCCCGGGACACCCTACGAGCAGTACTTC. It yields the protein CASSPGTPYEQYF.